This T cell receptor (beta chain) was observed in a study of blood T cell repertoires in COVID-19. Across the whole study: Sources were T cells, B-cell-depleted T cells, or PBMCs; the material itself was cDNA or gDNA.

The trim removed 1 base at V and 4 bases at J, leaving 5 bases unmatched. This CDR3 is built from 15 residues. CDR1 is SGHTA, CDR2 FQGNSA, per germline. The method was immunoSEQ multiplex PCR; TCRdb's version includes in-frame clones alone and lacks a portion of them. The repertoire includes approximately 230,000 clones, roughly 90% of them detected once, and 2% to 2.5% sits in the top ten. Sequencing was done on a sample of peripheral blood. This sequence originates from a woman aged 40 to 50 who had recovered from COVID-19. The chain carries TRBV7-2 and TRBJ2-5; 8 positions match TRBD2. CDR3 sequence reads: CASSLGSGMTETQYF. CDR3 coding DNA: TGTGCCAGCAGCTTAGGTAGCGGGATGACAGAGACCCAGTACTTC.